The 22 T cell receptor beta chains reported below all come from one sample, sequenced in a study of blood T cell repertoires in COVID-19. Assay: immunoSEQ multiplex PCR; the TCRdb copy retains only in-frame clones and omits some. The sample yields around 270,000 clones, about nine tenths seen once. The sequenced material came from peripheral blood. These TCRs come from a man aged 55 to 70 who had recovered from COVID-19.

The gene calls are TRBV9 and TRBJ1-2, with D perhaps TRBD1 (6 bases). The V and J ends lost 0 bases and 7 bases respectively, with 13 bases between them. The CDR3 is 14 residues long. Germline CDR1 SGDLS, CDR2 YYNGEE. In nucleotides, the CDR3 is TGTGCCAGCAGCGTAGAGCCCAGGGACACTGGCTACACCTTC. This codes for CASSVEPRDTGYTF.

In nucleotides, the CDR3 is TGTGCCAGCAGCCAGACAGGGGGCTCGGGTATGAACACTGAAGCTTTCTTT. It codes for CASSQTGGSGMNTEAFF. The genes are TRBV7-2 and TRBJ1-1, with 10 positions matching TRBD1. V lost 5 bases and J lost 0; bases outside the gene matches: 9. Germline-derived CDR1 and CDR2 are SGHTA and FQGNSA. The CDR3 runs to 17 residues.

The rearrangement links TRBV6-1 to TRBJ2-1; 8 bases line up with TRBD2. The CDR3 runs 15 residues. The V segment lost 5 bases and the J segment 6 bases; nucleotides outside the gene matches: 9. The germline V gene encodes CDR1 MNHNS and CDR2 SASEGT. As DNA, the CDR3 is TGTGCCAGCAGTCCCGGGACTAGTCGTTTCAATGAGCAGTTCTTC. This encodes CASSPGTSRFNEQFF.

The rearrangement joins TRBV9 to TRBJ1-6; 8 bases align to TRBD1. Germline V lookup: CDR1 SGDLS, CDR2 YYNGEE. The CDR3 totals 19 residues. V lost 0 bases, J lost 0 bases, and 8 bases stayed unmatched. CDR3 region: CASSVGDQGASSYNSPLHF. As DNA, the CDR3 is TGTGCCAGCAGCGTAGGTGATCAGGGGGCGAGCTCCTATAATTCACCCCTCCACTTT. Supplemented by reference TRBV9 and TRBJ1-6, the full variable domain reads DSGVTQTPKHLITATGQRVTLRCSPRSGDLSVYWYQQSLDQGLQFLIQYYNGEERAKGNILERFSAQQFPDLHSELNLSSLELGDSALYFCASSVGDQGASSYNSPLHFGNGTRLTVT.

The CDR3 nucleotides read TGTGCCAGCGGGCTTCAGTTCATGAACACTGAAGCTTTCTTT. This encodes CASGLQFMNTEAFF. The chain joins TRBV27 to TRBJ1-1; D remains unclear. Germline assignment: CDR1 MNHEY and CDR2 SMNVEV (reference sequence). The CDR3 spans 14 residues. V was pared by 8 bases and J by 0 bases, with 13 bases between.

The chain links TRBV6-8 to TRBJ1-2; 9 bases agree with TRBD1. V was pared by 4 bases and J by 6 bases, with 3 bases of the junction left unmatched. CDR3 length equals 13 residues. Per the germline V gene, CDR1 is MNHGY and CDR2 is SAAAGT. In nucleotides, the CDR3 is TGTGCCAGCAGTTTCAGACAGGGGGATGGCTACACCTTC. Amino acids: CASSFRQGDGYTF.

This clone was detected once. V and J are TRBV4-2 and TRBJ1-2, with 7 bases that match TRBD1. Unmatched junction bases numbered 5, after V lost 1 base and J lost 6 bases. There are 14 residues in the CDR3. In germline, CDR1 is LGHNA, CDR2 YNFKEQ. CDR3 loop: CASSQVGQRNGYTF. The DNA of the CDR3 is TGTGCCAGCAGCCAAGTGGGACAGCGTAATGGCTACACCTTC.

CDR3 sequence (DNA): TGTGCCAGCAGTTGGACAGGGGCCACAGATACGCAGTATTTT. It specifies CASSWTGATDTQYF. The chain carries TRBV6-2 or TRBV6-3 and TRBJ2-3; 9 bases are a match to TRBD1. Germline CDR1 reads MNHEY; CDR2 reads SVGEGT. The junction had 1 base not matched to a gene; V was cut back by 4 bases and J by 2 bases. The CDR3 spans 14 residues.

The rearrangement links TRBV9 to TRBJ2-1, with D unresolved. Looked up from germline, CDR1 is SGDLS and CDR2 is YYNGEE. V lost 7 bases, J lost 6 bases, and 11 bases lay in between. The CDR3 runs 12 residues. CDR3 in amino acids: CASGSRLNEQFF. CDR3 coding DNA: TGTGCCAGCGGCTCGAGGCTCAATGAGCAGTTCTTC.

The rearrangement joins TRBV3-1 (or the pseudogene TRBV3-2) to TRBJ2-3, with 7 bases that match TRBD1. In germline, CDR1 is LGHDT, CDR2 YNNKEL (reference sequence). The CDR3 has 13 amino acids. V was clipped by 3 bases and J by 6 bases; unmatched bases: 3. In DNA form, the CDR3 reads TGTGCCAGCAGCCAGAGGGGGCGGGATACGCAGTATTTT. Protein product: CASSQRGRDTQYF.

This clone was detected a few times. The chain links TRBV6-5 to TRBJ1-5; tentatively, D is TRBD1 (6 bases). Germline V gene lookup returns CDR1 MNHEY and CDR2 SVGAGI. This CDR3 is built from 14 residues. Trimming took 8 bases from V and 3 from J, leaving 14 bases between them. The CDR3 DNA sequence: TGTGCCAGCCACGGGCAGGGGTTCAATCAGCCCCAGCATTTT. This translates into CASHGQGFNQPQHF.

The rearrangement links TRBV5-5 to TRBJ1-5, with 7 positions matching TRBD1. With 0 bases clipped from V and 6 bases from J, the junction kept 9 bases outside the gene matches. The CDR3 covers 16 residues. Germline V gene data show CDR1 as SGHKS and CDR2 as YYEKEE (reference sequence). The CDR3 loop is CASSLVGQENSQPQHF. CDR3 nucleotides: TGTGCCAGCAGCTTGGTCGGACAGGAGAATAGTCAGCCCCAGCATTTT.

This clone has more than one count but fewer than ten. V and J are TRBV29-1 and TRBJ1-3; D not certain. This CDR3 contains 13 residues. The V and J ends lost 4 bases and 3 bases respectively, with 10 bases between them. Germline assignment: CDR1 SQVTM and CDR2 ANQGSEA. CDR3 residues: CSVVLVGGNTIYF. CDR3 nucleotides: TGCAGCGTTGTATTAGTCGGTGGAAACACCATATATTTT.

The gene calls are TRBV9 and TRBJ2-7, with TRBD2 matching 9 bases. Trimming removed 0 bases from V and 3 bases from J; junction bases left unmatched: 7. CDR1 is SGDLS and CDR2 is YYNGEE in the germline V gene. CDR3 length: 16 residues. CDR3 in DNA: TGTGCCAGCAGCGTAGGCCCGGCGGGGGGGGTCTACGAGCAGTACTTC. Protein product: CASSVGPAGGVYEQYF.

This sequence joins TRBV7-8 and TRBJ1-2; 9 bases are a match to TRBD1. CDR1 is SGHVS, CDR2 FQNEAQ, per germline. The CDR3 has 18 amino acids. With 5 bases clipped from V and 8 bases from J, the junction kept 21 bases outside the gene matches. The CDR3 sequence is CASSRESGQGSRSNGYTF. The CDR3 bases are TGTGCCAGCAGCCGTGAATCGGGACAGGGCTCCCGATCGAACGGCTACACCTTC.

V gene TRBV15 combines with J gene TRBJ2-7, with 8 nucleotides matching TRBD1. Trimming removed 5 bases from V and 6 bases from J; junction bases left unmatched: 9. CDR1 LNHNV and CDR2 YYDKDF come from the germline V gene (reference sequence). CDR3 length: 14 residues. The CDR3 spells CATSVDRGRGEQYF. CDR3 DNA: TGTGCCACCAGCGTCGACAGGGGCCGGGGCGAGCAGTACTTC.

The genes are TRBV11-2 and TRBJ2-1; 12 nucleotides match TRBD2. The CDR3 loop spans 15 amino acids. Germline lookup yields CDR1 SGHAT and CDR2 FQNNGV. Trimming cost V 5 bases and J 13 bases; bases outside gene matches: 12. CDR3: CASSTNLAGGPFQFF. In DNA form, the CDR3 reads TGTGCCAGCAGCACCAATCTAGCGGGGGGGCCTTTTCAGTTCTTC.

The chain has TRBV5-1 and TRBJ1-4; tentatively, D is TRBD1 (6 bases). In germline, CDR1 is SGHRS, CDR2 YFSETQ. This CDR3 comprises 14 residues. V was trimmed by 5 bases and J by 3 bases, leaving 11 bases between them. CDR3 residues: CASSWTEANEKLFF. In DNA form, the CDR3 reads TGCGCCAGCAGTTGGACAGAGGCTAATGAAAAACTGTTTTTT.

The rearrangement uses TRBV2 and TRBJ2-7, with D possibly being TRBD2 (5 bases). V was cut by 4 bases and J by 2 bases, with 12 bases left in between. The CDR3 loop spans 14 amino acids. Germline CDR1 is SNHLY and CDR2 is FYNNEI. The CDR3 here is CASSGLDGTYEQYF. CDR3 DNA: TGTGCCAGCAGTGGCTTGGACGGGACCTACGAGCAGTACTTC.

The chain couples TRBV7-9 to TRBJ2-1; 9 bases map to TRBD1. The V and J ends lost 2 bases and 7 bases, in that order; junction bases with no gene match: 18. From germline, CDR1 is SEHNR and CDR2 FQNEAQ (reference sequence). The CDR3 runs 19 residues. DNA for the CDR3: TGTGCCAGCAGCTTACCGGGACAGGGATATGTACTAGCTCATAATGAGCAGTTCTTC. Protein: CASSLPGQGYVLAHNEQFF.

The chain couples TRBV7-3 to TRBJ2-3, with TRBD2 matching 10 bases. This CDR3 has 14 amino acids. The trim removed 5 bases at V and 5 bases at J, leaving 4 bases unmatched. CDR1 and CDR2 (germline): SGHTA, FQGTGA. As DNA, the CDR3 is TGTGCCAGCAGCCCTGGGACTAGCGAAGATACGCAGTATTTT. Its translation is CASSPGTSEDTQYF.

This chain connects TRBV6-6 to TRBJ2-5, with 8 nucleotides matching TRBD2. The germline V gene encodes CDR1 MNHNY and CDR2 SVGAGI (reference sequence). The CDR3 has 15 amino acids. Trimming at V came to 7 bases and at J to 1 base, leaving 8 bases not matched to a gene. CDR3 protein: CASKTGGAIQETQYF. The CDR3 DNA reads as TGTGCCAGCAAAACCGGGGGGGCCATCCAAGAGACCCAGTACTTC.